This TCR beta chain was identified in a study of cytomegalovirus exposure and HLA in healthy donors. On this clone itself: Its antigen is as yet unknown.

Study results and caveats: A later analysis linked a missense DCLRE1C variant to TCR beta V- and J-gene trimming. Common viral pathogens were later found to be apparently linked to several of the most significant clusters.

The CDR3 extends over 18 amino acids. Germline CDR1 is SGHTA and CDR2 is FQGNSA. V lost 5 bases, J lost 4 bases, and 12 bases stayed unmatched. Use of 60 Vbeta and 13 Jbeta primers characterized the PCR. TCRdb's copy holds only in-frame clones and misses some; the assay was immunoSEQ multiplex PCR. The sample lists 230,000 or so clones; 85% to 95% were seen once. The sequencing sample was made of PBMCs. The receptor was derived from a girl aged 2 to 9 in good health and CMV-seronegative. The chain is built from TRBV7-2 and TRBJ2-5; TRBD2 matches 14 bases. This CDR3 reads CASSRQTSGGAVIETQYF. The CDR3 DNA sequence: TGTGCCAGCAGCCGTCAGACTAGCGGGGGGGCCGTAATAGAGACCCAGTACTTC.